This TCR beta chain was identified during a study of control samples from healthy donors and cancer patients. Sequencing was performed with immunoSEQ multiplex PCR; in TCRdb, only in-frame clones are kept and a portion is missing. Here the sample spans around 170,000 clones, around 88% being singletons. V lost 6 bases, J lost 4 bases, and 9 bases lay in between. Germline V gene data show CDR1 as MGHRA and CDR2 as YSYEKL. The CDR3 has 12 amino acids. The sample comprised blood. This chain joins TRBV4-1 and TRBJ1-1; D is perhaps TRBD1 (5 bases). The TCR originated in a woman in her twenties or thirties in good health. CDR3 region: CASRGGSTEAFF. CDR3 sequence (DNA): TGCGCCAGCAGGGGGGGTAGCACTGAAGCTTTCTTT.